The next 29 T cell receptor beta chains were all read from a single sample in a study of patients and donors after allogeneic stem cell transplantation. TCRdb fed the RT-PCR reads into MiXCR, producing one record per CDR3 protein. The data contain over 150,000 distinct CDR3 sequences, roughly 31% of them singletons. Sequenced sample: blood, either unsorted or a sorted T cell fraction (not recorded which). Receptors were obtained from a human donor who was either an allogeneic HSCT recipient or a stem cell or donor lymphocyte infusion donor (not recorded which). It is not recorded whose cells these are; they may come from a transplant donor.

This clonotype was seen a handful of times. DNA of the CDR3: TGTGCCAGCAGTGAAGCGCTTCAGGGCGTAGGTCGGTCCCTGAGCTCCTACGAGCAGTACTTC. Protein product: CASSEALQGVGRSLSSYEQYF. The V gene is TRBV2, the J gene TRBJ2-7; D possibly corresponds to TRBD1 (5 bases). The CDR3 is 21 amino acids. The V gene's germline CDR1 is SNHLY and CDR2 FYNNEI. Trimming took 0 bases from V and 0 from J, leaving 27 bases between them.

The chain links TRBV12-3 or TRBV12-4 to TRBJ2-5; D is possibly TRBD2 (7 bases). The CDR3 spans 14 residues. The ends were cut back, 6 bases at V and 3 bases at J, with 14 bases in the middle. This CDR3 reads CASSYTGREETQYF. The CDR3, as DNA: TGTGCCAGCAGCTATACAGGGAGGGAAGAGACCCAGTACTTC.

This chain joins TRBV6-2 or TRBV6-3 and TRBJ2-1, with 10 bases fitting TRBD2. CDR1 is MNHEY and CDR2 is SVGEGT in the germline V gene. J was trimmed by 10 bases and V by 6 bases; bases with no gene match: 6. The CDR3 covers 13 residues. The CDR3 nucleotides read TGTGCCAGCAGCCCGGGACTAGCGAGGGAGCAGTTCTTC. Protein sequence: CASSPGLAREQFF.

The chain employs TRBV15 and TRBJ2-3; 7 bases map to TRBD2. The CDR3 length is 16 residues. Germline loops: CDR1 LNHNV, CDR2 YYDKDF (reference sequence). With V trimmed by 0 bases and J by 4 bases, 7 bases remained unmatched. The CDR3 sequence: CATSRDHSAGADTQYF. DNA for the CDR3: TGTGCCACCAGCAGAGATCATAGTGCGGGGGCAGATACGCAGTATTTT.

The chain couples TRBV9 to TRBJ1-4; 9 bases fit TRBD1. Germline CDR1 SGDLS, CDR2 YYNGEE. The V gene end was trimmed by 7 bases and the J gene end by 8 bases; junction bases not matched to a gene: 9. The CDR3 covers 14 residues. The CDR3 sequence is CASDPGTGTEKLFF. CDR3 sequence (DNA): TGTGCCAGCGACCCCGGGACAGGGACAGAAAAACTGTTTTTT.

This chain joins TRBV30 and TRBJ1-1, with 7 bases fitting TRBD1. Per the germline V gene, CDR1 is GTSNPN and CDR2 is SVGIG (reference sequence). V lost 3 bases to trimming and J lost 3 bases; unmatched junction nucleotides: 7. This CDR3 comprises 14 residues. This chain's CDR3 is CAWRVYRGYTEAFF. In DNA form, the CDR3 reads TGTGCCTGGAGGGTGTACAGGGGATACACTGAAGCTTTCTTT.

The rearrangement uses TRBV5-1 and TRBJ2-7; D might be TRBD2 (5 bases). Trimming cost V 2 bases and J 2 bases, with 11 bases left between them. The CDR3 runs 14 residues. CDR1 and CDR2 from the germline V gene are SGHRS and YFSETQ. CDR3 coding DNA: TGCGCCAGCAGCTTCAGAGCGGACCCCTACGAGCAGTACTTC. It yields the protein CASSFRADPYEQYF.

The sample holds a few counts of this clonotype. The chain employs TRBV15 and TRBJ1-5; a possible D gene is TRBD1 (6 bases). Trimming took off 0 bases at V and 7 bases at J, with 13 bases between the two ends. CDR1 and CDR2 from the germline V gene are LNHNV and YYDKDF (reference sequence). The CDR3 has 15 residues. The CDR3 sequence: CATSRDGEGGQPQHF. CDR3 nucleotide sequence: TGTGCCACCAGCAGAGACGGTGAAGGGGGACAGCCCCAGCATTTT.

In this sample, this clonotype turned up many times. CDR3 residues: CASRRQNYGYTF. For the CDR3, the DNA is TGTGCCAGCAGGCGACAGAACTATGGCTACACCTTC. J is TRBJ1-2 and V is TRBV28, with D tentatively TRBD1 (5 bases). Germline CDR1 is MDHEN and CDR2 is SYDVKM. CDR3 size: 12 residues. Trimming cost V 6 bases and J 2 bases, with 7 bases left between them.

V usage is TRBV4-1 and J usage is TRBJ1-5; D perhaps matches TRBD1 (6 bases). The CDR3 runs 15 residues. The V end lost 5 bases, the J end lost 0 bases, and 11 bases lay between the germline ends. CDR1 and CDR2 (germline): MGHRA, YSYEKL. CDR3 protein: CASSLGHFSNQPQHF. The CDR3 DNA reads TGCGCCAGCAGCTTGGGACATTTTAGCAATCAGCCCCAGCATTTT.

The V gene is TRBV6-5, the J gene TRBJ2-3; tentative D call: TRBD2 (6 bases). CDR3 size: 14 residues. V was cut by 6 bases and J by 0 bases, with 10 bases left in between. CDR1 is MNHEY, CDR2 SVGAGI, per germline. CDR3 sequence (DNA): TGTGCCAGCAGCGGGACTTTTAGCACAGATACGCAGTATTTT. Translated, it gives CASSGTFSTDTQYF.

The chain links TRBV9 to TRBJ2-7, with a tentative D call TRBD1 (7 bases). The germline V and J ends were trimmed by 0 bases and 5 bases, with 21 bases remaining between them. Germline V gene sequence: CDR1 SGDLS, CDR2 YYNGEE. The CDR3 spans 17 residues. The CDR3 spells CASSVEGGGSSEDEQYF. The CDR3 coding sequence is TGTGCCAGCAGCGTAGAAGGAGGGGGCTCTAGCGAGGACGAGCAGTACTTC.

This clonotype was found a few times. The gene calls are TRBV25-1 and TRBJ2-1, with D unresolved. The V and J ends lost 1 base and 4 bases respectively, with 8 bases between them. The CDR3 is made up of 14 amino acids. Germline V CDR1 and CDR2: MGHDK, SYGVNS. The CDR3, as DNA: TGTGCCAGCAGTGAATCAGGACGGTACAATGAGCAGTTCTTC. This sequence encodes CASSESGRYNEQFF.

The chain employs TRBV27 and TRBJ2-5; a possible D gene is TRBD1 (6 bases). The V end was cut by 9 bases, the J end by 5 bases, with 22 bases between. This CDR3 contains 15 residues. Germline CDR1 and CDR2: MNHEY and SMNVEV (reference sequence). CDR3 sequence reads: CASSYTGLRGETQYF. The CDR3 coding sequence is TGTGCCAGTTCGTACACAGGGCTTCGAGGGGAGACCCAGTACTTC.

V and J are TRBV13 and TRBJ1-4, with 7 bases that match TRBD1. The CDR3 spans 13 residues. V shed 5 bases and J 11 bases; nucleotides not matched to a gene: 8. Germline loops: CDR1 PRHDT, CDR2 FYEKMQ (reference sequence). The CDR3 DNA sequence: TGTGCCAGCAGCAAATCGGGACAGCCCAAACTGTTTTTT. This translates into CASSKSGQPKLFF.

The chain links TRBV6-6 to TRBJ1-6; 7 nucleotides align to TRBD1. The germline gives CDR1 MNHNY, CDR2 SVGAGI (reference sequence). Losses at the gene ends were 6 bases for V and 4 bases for J; bases not matched to a gene: 6. The CDR3 loop spans 15 amino acids. For the CDR3, the DNA is TGTGCCAGCAGGGGGGACAGTGTTTATAATTCACCCCTCCACTTT. Its translation is CASRGDSVYNSPLHF.

This clonotype has at least ten counts. The chain joins TRBV10-3 to TRBJ1-2, with 11 bases fitting TRBD1. Trimming removed 4 bases from V and 13 bases from J; junction bases left unmatched: 2. From germline, CDR1 is ENHRY and CDR2 SYGVKD. This CDR3 spans 11 amino acids. CDR3 nucleotide sequence: TGTGCCATCAGTGCGGGGACAGGGGGCACCTTC. Translated: CAISAGTGGTF.

The rearrangement joins TRBV14 to TRBJ1-1, with D uncertain. Germline CDR1 is SGHDN and CDR2 is FVKESK. CDR3 length: 15 amino acids. Trimming took 0 bases from V and 2 from J, leaving 10 bases between them. CDR3 amino acids: CASSQDRAGNTEAFF. The CDR3 DNA sequence: TGTGCCAGCAGCCAAGATCGGGCAGGAAACACTGAAGCTTTCTTT.

This clonotype was found once. The chain employs TRBV15 and TRBJ2-7; the match to TRBD2 covers 9 bases. Germline V gene sequence: CDR1 LNHNV, CDR2 YYDKDF (reference sequence). The CDR3 extends over 21 amino acids. Unmatched junction bases numbered 24, after V lost 3 bases and J lost 3 bases. The CDR3 nucleotides are TGTGCCACCAGCAGTGTACCTACCACCGGGACTAGCATATCCAGGCTCTACGAGCAGTACTTC. Its translation is CATSSVPTTGTSISRLYEQYF.

This chain links TRBV20-1 with TRBJ2-7, with 12 positions matching TRBD2. In germline, CDR1 is DFQATT, CDR2 SNEGSKA (reference sequence). V lost 0 bases, J lost 4 bases, and 7 bases stayed unmatched. This CDR3 spans 16 amino acids. The CDR3 DNA follows: TGCAGTGCTAGAGAGGGGACTAGCGGGCCCTTATACGAGCAGTACTTC. Translated: CSAREGTSGPLYEQYF.

The genes are TRBV11-2 and TRBJ2-1, with no clear D. CDR1 and CDR2 from the germline V gene are SGHAT and FQNNGV. V dropped 5 bases and J dropped 5 bases, with 13 bases sitting between them. CDR3 length equals 14 residues. CDR3 DNA: TGTGCCAGCAGCCCTGGGGTAGTTAACAATGAGCAGTTCTTC. The encoded protein is CASSPGVVNNEQFF.

The CDR3 region has the DNA TGTGCCACCAGTTCGCGACTTACCAACTACGAGCAGTACTTC. It encodes CATSSRLTNYEQYF. The J gene is TRBJ2-7, the V gene TRBV24-1; D gene uncertain. Germline V gene data show CDR1 as KGHDR and CDR2 as SFDVKD. The CDR3 is 14 amino acids. V dropped 6 bases and J dropped 3 bases, with 14 bases sitting between them.

In this sample, this clonotype turned up many times. The V gene is TRBV10-3, the J gene TRBJ1-2; the D is unclear. The germline V gene has CDR1 ENHRY and CDR2 SYGVKD. The CDR3 extends over 15 amino acids. The V and J ends lost 4 bases and 1 base respectively, with 13 bases between them. The CDR3 reads CAISGVLRGNYGYTF. The CDR3 nucleotides read TGTGCCATCAGTGGAGTACTCCGGGGTAACTATGGCTACACCTTC.

The chain combines TRBV27 with TRBJ2-7; D not certain. The germline V and J ends were trimmed by 0 bases and 4 bases, with 7 bases remaining between them. Germline CDR1 and CDR2: MNHEY and SMNVEV (reference sequence). This CDR3 comprises 13 residues. CDR3 loop: CASSLSLQYEQYF. CDR3 DNA: TGTGCCAGCAGTTTATCGTTACAATACGAGCAGTACTTC.

CDR3 amino acids: CSVGQGREQYF. In DNA form, the CDR3 reads TGCAGCGTCGGCCAGGGGCGAGAGCAGTACTTC. The rearrangement joins TRBV29-1 to TRBJ2-7, with D perhaps TRBD1 (6 bases). The germline gives CDR1 SQVTM, CDR2 ANQGSEA. The CDR3 length is 11 residues. V dropped 6 bases and J dropped 7 bases, with 13 bases sitting between them.

This clonotype was recorded a few times. The chain combines TRBV27 with TRBJ1-4, with a possible D match to TRBD1 (5 bases). The CDR3 runs to 13 residues. The germline gives CDR1 MNHEY, CDR2 SMNVEV (reference sequence). V was cut by 5 bases and J by 12 bases, with 16 bases left in between. CDR3 bases: TGTGCCAGCAGTCCGGGACGACGCCGGGAACTGTTTTTT. It is translated as CASSPGRRRELFF.

The V gene is TRBV18, the J gene TRBJ1-1, with TRBD1 as a possible D gene (5 bases). The germline V gene encodes CDR1 KGHSH and CDR2 LQKENI. V lost 3 bases, J lost 5 bases, and 16 bases lay in between. The CDR3 extends over 15 amino acids. CDR3 sequence reads: CASSPRDPRGTEAFF. The CDR3 DNA reads as TGTGCCAGCTCACCTCGGGATCCGAGGGGTACTGAAGCTTTCTTT.

This clonotype appeared a few times. This chain joins TRBV7-9 and TRBJ1-2; D perhaps matches TRBD1 (5 bases). Trimming took 5 bases from V and 4 from J, leaving 17 bases between them. This CDR3 spans 15 amino acids. Germline V gives CDR1 SEHNR, CDR2 FQNEAQ (reference sequence). The CDR3 DNA follows: TGTGCCAGCAGCCTCCACGGGGGACCAGGCTATGGCTACACCTTC. This codes for CASSLHGGPGYGYTF.

The chain joins TRBV4-3 to TRBJ2-2; D is unclear. Trimming took 4 bases from V and 6 from J, leaving 15 bases between them. The CDR3 is 15 residues long. The germline V gene has CDR1 LGHNA and CDR2 YSLEER. The CDR3 sequence: CASSRAALRSGELFF. The CDR3 DNA reads as TGCGCCAGCAGCCGAGCCGCGCTTAGGTCCGGGGAGCTGTTTTTT.